This T cell receptor (beta chain) was retrieved from a study of CD8+CD57+ T cells in acquired aplastic anemia. Study-wide context: Isolated CD4+ and CD8+ cells, once sorted, yielded DNA averaging roughly 3 ug.

Study-wide results and limits: Comparison of patients with controls identified about 27 shared CD8+ CDR3 sequences. Patients did not significantly differ from controls in CD8+ Simpson's diversity.

Notes on this clonotype: Its target is unknown.

The authors sequenced patients whose flow cytometry had shown CD8+CD57+ cell expansion. Both TCR beta VDJ combination and CDR3 sequence profiling were carried out. Genomic DNA was the template for this profiling. TCRdb reprocessed the reads with MiXCR, giving one entry per CDR3 protein. This table holds hundreds of thousands of distinct CDR3 sequences, more than 25% found once. CDR3 length: 13 residues. V lost 7 bases, J lost 8 bases, and 12 bases lay in between. CDR1 and CDR2 from the germline V gene are MGHDK and SYGVNS. The sequencing sample was made of sorted CD4+, CD8+, or CD8+CD57+ T cells (not recorded which) from PBMCs. The chain joins TRBV25-1 to TRBJ1-6; a possible D gene is TRBD1 (6 bases). This clonotype originated in a human donor with aplastic anemia. For the CDR3, the DNA is TGTGCCAGCAAAACGCGGACAGATTCACCCCTCCACTTT. Amino acids: CASKTRTDSPLHF.